Each of the 26 T cell receptor beta chains below was sequenced from the same sample in a study of OX40 agonist ivuxolimab in advanced cancers. Assay: immunoSEQ multiplex PCR; the TCRdb copy retains only in-frame clones and omits some. This sample carries tens of thousands of clones, roughly 83% of them seen once, and the ten largest clones take 3.1%. Sequences were derived from CD4+ or CD8+ T cells sorted from blood, sampled in a trial of the OX40 agonist ivuxolimab. These receptors came from an adult with an advanced solid tumor such as melanoma, head and neck, liver or kidney cancer.

The V gene is TRBV28, the J gene TRBJ2-7; D gene uncertain. CDR3 length equals 13 residues. CDR1 is MDHEN and CDR2 is SYDVKM in the germline V gene. Trimming stripped 2 bases from V and 3 bases from J, with 8 bases between. CDR3 region: CASSLGPHYEQYF. CDR3 nucleotide sequence: TGTGCCAGCAGTTTAGGGCCTCACTACGAGCAGTACTTC.

The rearrangement joins TRBV6-5 to TRBJ2-2; tentative D call: TRBD1 (6 bases). Germline V gives CDR1 MNHEY, CDR2 SVGAGI. This CDR3 has 14 residues. V shed 5 bases and J shed 6 bases, with 13 bases lying between them. DNA for the CDR3: TGTGCCAGCAGTCCACCAGGGGTCGCCGGGGAGCTGTTTTTT. Its protein product is CASSPPGVAGELFF.

The chain uses TRBV5-4 and TRBJ1-2, with 8 bases that match TRBD1. CDR3 length: 14 amino acids. Looked up from germline, CDR1 is SGHNT and CDR2 is YYREEE (reference sequence). The V and J ends lost 4 bases and 4 bases, in that order; junction bases with no gene match: 6. CDR3 residues: CASSKQGDGYGYTF. The CDR3 DNA follows: TGTGCCAGCAGCAAACAGGGGGACGGCTATGGCTACACCTTC.

The rearrangement links TRBV5-4 to TRBJ1-1, with D unresolved. Per the germline V gene, CDR1 is SGHNT and CDR2 is YYREEE (reference sequence). The CDR3 is 13 residues long. V dropped 2 bases and J dropped 5 bases, with 10 bases sitting between them. The CDR3 nucleotides read TGTGCCAGCAGCTTTGGCAGGAATACTGAAGCTTTCTTT. This gives the protein CASSFGRNTEAFF.

This sequence joins TRBV30 and TRBJ2-7; unclear D gene. The V gene lost 0 bases and the J gene lost 4 bases, with 4 bases spanning the gap. This CDR3 spans 11 amino acids. From germline, CDR1 is GTSNPN and CDR2 SVGIG (reference sequence). In DNA form, the CDR3 reads TGTGCCTGGAGTGTGAGATACGAGCAGTACTTC. It encodes CAWSVRYEQYF.

V and J are TRBV5-1 and TRBJ1-6; possibly TRBD1 for D (6 bases). Looked up from germline, CDR1 is SGHRS and CDR2 is YFSETQ. The CDR3 is 17 residues long. The V and J ends lost 5 bases and 0 bases respectively, with 15 bases between them. DNA for the CDR3: TGCGCCAGCAGTGGGAGTACAGGGAGCTCCTATAATTCACCCCTCCACTTT. Protein sequence: CASSGSTGSSYNSPLHF.

V gene TRBV18 combines with J gene TRBJ2-7; weak D call: TRBD1 (5 bases). V lost 2 bases to trimming and J lost 3 bases, with 14 bases between them. Germline V gene sequence: CDR1 KGHSH, CDR2 LQKENI. This CDR3 has 15 amino acids. DNA for the CDR3: TGTGCCAGCTCACCAGGGCAGGGTCTTAGCTACGAGCAGTACTTC. Residues: CASSPGQGLSYEQYF.

The gene calls are TRBV2 and TRBJ2-1; 13 nucleotides align to TRBD2. CDR1 and CDR2 (germline): SNHLY, FYNNEI. Trimming at V came to 7 bases and at J to 12 bases, leaving 6 bases not matched to a gene. The CDR3 extends over 13 amino acids. The CDR3 region is CASIQTSGGLQFF. In DNA, the CDR3 is TGTGCCAGCATTCAGACTAGCGGGGGGTTGCAGTTCTTC.

The chain uses TRBV7-3 and TRBJ2-2, with D possibly being TRBD1 (6 bases). The germline gives CDR1 SGHTA, CDR2 FQGTGA. Deletions cut 4 bases from V and 7 bases from J, with 10 bases between. The CDR3 contains 13 residues. CDR3 sequence reads: CASSSTGIGELFF. CDR3 coding DNA: TGTGCCAGCAGCTCTACAGGGATCGGGGAGCTGTTTTTT.

This sequence joins TRBV5-6 and TRBJ2-4, with TRBD2 matching 12 bases. After removal of 4 bases from V and 9 bases from J, the junction contained 14 bases not matched to a gene. The length of the CDR3 is 17 residues. The germline CDR1 and CDR2 sequences are SGHDT and YYEEEE. The CDR3 is CASSGASGGAPWGIQYF. CDR3 DNA sequence: TGTGCCAGCAGCGGAGCTAGCGGGGGGGCGCCTTGGGGCATTCAGTACTTC.

The chain has TRBV7-3 and TRBJ1-1; 9 positions match TRBD1. CDR3 length: 15 residues. Germline V gene lookup returns CDR1 SGHTA and CDR2 FQGTGA. J was trimmed by 4 bases and V by 5 bases; bases with no gene match: 8. In DNA, the CDR3 is TGTGCCAGCAGCCCCACAGGGGGCTCGGGCACTGAAGCTTTCTTT. This encodes CASSPTGGSGTEAFF.

The chain recombines TRBV5-4 with TRBJ2-6, with 7 bases lining up with TRBD1. This CDR3 contains 17 residues. Germline CDR1 reads SGHNT; CDR2 reads YYREEE (reference sequence). V was pared by 1 base and J by 4 bases, with 8 bases of the junction left unmatched. The CDR3 spells CASSLNRDSTGANVLTF. The CDR3 bases are TGTGCCAGCAGCTTGAATAGGGACAGTACCGGGGCCAACGTCCTGACTTTC.

The V and J genes are TRBV5-1 and TRBJ2-7; D possibly matches TRBD1 or TRBD2 (6 bases each). The V end was cut by 4 bases, the J end by 0 bases, with 11 bases between. The CDR3 runs to 14 residues. The germline V gene encodes CDR1 SGHRS and CDR2 YFSETQ. In DNA form, the CDR3 reads TGCGCCAGCAGCCCGGAGGGGGGCTCCTACGAGCAGTACTTC. Translation gives CASSPEGGSYEQYF.

The rearrangement uses TRBV20-1 and TRBJ2-3; D is unclear. The CDR3 is 11 residues long. The germline gives CDR1 DFQATT, CDR2 SNEGSKA (reference sequence). Trimming stripped 6 bases from V and 4 bases from J, with 8 bases between. The CDR3 loop is CSAPKADTQYF. The CDR3, as DNA: TGCAGTGCCCCGAAGGCAGATACGCAGTATTTT.

The gene calls are TRBV29-1 and TRBJ2-1, with D possibly called TRBD1 or TRBD2 (5 bases each). The germline V gene encodes CDR1 SQVTM and CDR2 ANQGSEA. The V and J ends lost 8 bases and 2 bases respectively, with 16 bases between them. CDR3 length: 14 residues. CDR3 nucleotide sequence: TGCAGCCATCCCTCCGGGGCGGCCTACAATGAGCAGTTCTTC. Its translation is CSHPSGAAYNEQFF.

This chain uses TRBV7-9 with TRBJ1-1; D call uncertain. The CDR3 covers 14 residues. V gave up 6 bases and J gave up 1 base, with 12 bases separating them. Germline CDR1 is SEHNR and CDR2 is FQNEAQ (reference sequence). The CDR3 DNA reads as TGTGCCAGCAGTATTAGGGTGGAGAACACTGAAGCTTTCTTT. Its protein product is CASSIRVENTEAFF.

This sequence joins TRBV7-3 and TRBJ1-2; 10 bases agree with TRBD1. V shed 5 bases and J 5 bases; nucleotides not matched to a gene: 8. CDR1 is SGHTA, CDR2 FQGTGA, per germline. The CDR3 contains 15 residues. This CDR3 reads CASSPGRDRGYGYTF. The CDR3 DNA reads as TGTGCCAGCAGCCCCGGTAGGGACAGGGGTTATGGCTACACCTTC.

This clone showed up just once. The gene calls are TRBV18 and TRBJ2-5; no clear D gene. The CDR3 is 14 residues long. V was pared by 4 bases and J by 4 bases, with 13 bases between. The V gene's germline CDR1 is KGHSH and CDR2 LQKENI. CDR3 nucleotides: TGTGCCAGCTCACAGGCTCTCGTGGGAGAGACCCAGTACTTC. This gives the protein CASSQALVGETQYF. Variable domain in full (rest from reference TRBV18 and TRBJ2-5): NAGVMQNPRHLVRRRGQEARLRCSPMKGHSHVYWYRQLPEEGLKFMVYLQKENIIDESGMPKERFSAEFPKEGPSILRIQQVVRGDSAAYFCASSQALVGETQYFGPGTRLLVL.

The sample holds a few counts of this clone. The chain has TRBV30 and TRBJ1-1; no clear D. The CDR3 extends over 15 amino acids. V was pared by 4 bases and J by 7 bases, with 22 bases between. CDR1 and CDR2 from the germline V gene are GTSNPN and SVGIG (reference sequence). This chain's CDR3 is CAWTHFAGRQREAFF. The DNA of the CDR3 is TGTGCCTGGACCCATTTCGCGGGCAGACAACGTGAAGCTTTCTTT.

The DNA for the CDR3 is TGCGCCAGCAGCTTCACAGGAGTAGCCAAAAACATTCAGTACTTC. The encoded protein is CASSFTGVAKNIQYF. The V gene is TRBV5-1, the J gene TRBJ2-4; D may be TRBD1 (5 bases). This CDR3 spans 15 amino acids. Deletions cut 2 bases from V and 0 bases from J, with 9 bases between. Per germline, CDR1 SGHRS and CDR2 YFSETQ. Based on the CDR3 plus reference TRBV5-1 and TRBJ2-4, the full variable domain is KAGVTQTPRYLIKTRGQQVTLSCSPISGHRSVSWYQQTPGQGLQFLFEYFSETQRNKGNFPGRFSGRQFSNSRSEMNVSTLELGDSALYLCASSFTGVAKNIQYFGAGTRLSVL.

The CDR3 nucleotides are TGTGCCAGCGGGGTCATGAACACTGAAGCTTTCTTT. Protein sequence: CASGVMNTEAFF. The chain couples TRBV6-1 to TRBJ1-1; D is uncertain. Germline-derived CDR1 and CDR2 are MNHNS and SASEGT. V lost 8 bases, J lost 0 bases, and 7 bases lay in between. The CDR3 extends over 12 amino acids.

The chain joins TRBV2 to TRBJ1-5; maybe TRBD1 (5 bases). V lost 8 bases to trimming and J lost 2 bases, with 13 bases between them. Germline loops: CDR1 SNHLY, CDR2 FYNNEI. The length of the CDR3 is 14 residues. CDR3: CASGRGEGNQPQHF. CDR3 nucleotides: TGTGCCAGCGGGAGGGGTGAGGGCAATCAGCCCCAGCATTTT.

This chain links TRBV4-1 with TRBJ2-7, with 8 bases aligning to TRBD1. V lost 3 bases to trimming and J lost 6 bases; unmatched junction nucleotides: 7. Germline V gene sequence: CDR1 MGHRA, CDR2 YSYEKL. The CDR3 spans 14 residues. The CDR3 loop reads CASSQVGTGGEQYF. For the CDR3, the DNA is TGCGCCAGCAGCCAGGTCGGGACAGGCGGCGAGCAGTACTTC.

This clone was seen only a few times. This chain connects TRBV7-3 to TRBJ2-1, with 9 nucleotides matching TRBD1. Germline-derived CDR1 and CDR2 are SGHTA and FQGTGA. The CDR3 has 17 residues. Trimming at V came to 1 base and at J to 8 bases, leaving 12 bases not matched to a gene. The CDR3 sequence is CASSLRVPGQGRDEQFF. The CDR3, as DNA: TGTGCCAGCAGCTTAAGGGTGCCGGGACAGGGTAGAGATGAGCAGTTCTTC.

CDR3 DNA sequence: TGTGCCAGCCGCTCCGGTCGATCGGGTGCTTTCTTT. It codes for CASRSGRSGAFF. V and J are TRBV28 and TRBJ1-1; unclear D gene. V dropped 8 bases and J dropped 11 bases, with 18 bases sitting between them. The CDR3 is made up of 12 amino acids. Per germline, CDR1 MDHEN and CDR2 SYDVKM.

This clone has more than one count but fewer than ten. The chain employs TRBV9 and TRBJ2-5; no clear D gene. Per the germline V gene, CDR1 is SGDLS and CDR2 is YYNGEE. Trimming removed 4 bases from V and 4 bases from J, with 8 bases in between. This CDR3 contains 12 residues. The CDR3 region is CASSPIGETQYF. The CDR3 DNA sequence: TGTGCCAGCAGCCCTATAGGAGAGACCCAGTACTTC.